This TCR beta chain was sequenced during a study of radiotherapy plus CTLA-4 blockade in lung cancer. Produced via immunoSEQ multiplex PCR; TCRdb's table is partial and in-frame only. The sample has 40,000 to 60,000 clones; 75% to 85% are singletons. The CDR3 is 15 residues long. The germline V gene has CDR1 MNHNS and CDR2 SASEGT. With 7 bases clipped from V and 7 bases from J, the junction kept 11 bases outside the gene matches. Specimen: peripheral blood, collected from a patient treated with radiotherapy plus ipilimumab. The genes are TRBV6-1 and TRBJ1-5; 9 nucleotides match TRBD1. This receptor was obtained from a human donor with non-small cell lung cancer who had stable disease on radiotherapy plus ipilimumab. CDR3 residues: CASKLGTGLRQPQHF. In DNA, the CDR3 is TGTGCCAGCAAGCTCGGGACAGGGCTGAGGCAGCCCCAGCATTTT.